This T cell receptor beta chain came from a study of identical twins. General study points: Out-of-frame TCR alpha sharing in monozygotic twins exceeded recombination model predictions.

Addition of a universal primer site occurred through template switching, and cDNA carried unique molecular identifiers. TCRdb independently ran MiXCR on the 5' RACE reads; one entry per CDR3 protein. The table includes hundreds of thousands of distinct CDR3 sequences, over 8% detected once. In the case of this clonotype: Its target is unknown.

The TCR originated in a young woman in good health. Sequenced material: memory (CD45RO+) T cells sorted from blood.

CDR3: CASSLNTGKNSPLHF. The CDR3 DNA reads TGCGCCAGCAGCTTGAATACAGGAAAAAATTCACCCCTCCACTTT. The rearrangement uses TRBV5-1 and TRBJ1-6; possible D gene TRBD1, 5 bases. The CDR3 contains 15 residues. The germline gives CDR1 SGHRS, CDR2 YFSETQ. Between the trimmed V and J ends, which lost 1 base and 7 bases, there was a span of 12 bases.